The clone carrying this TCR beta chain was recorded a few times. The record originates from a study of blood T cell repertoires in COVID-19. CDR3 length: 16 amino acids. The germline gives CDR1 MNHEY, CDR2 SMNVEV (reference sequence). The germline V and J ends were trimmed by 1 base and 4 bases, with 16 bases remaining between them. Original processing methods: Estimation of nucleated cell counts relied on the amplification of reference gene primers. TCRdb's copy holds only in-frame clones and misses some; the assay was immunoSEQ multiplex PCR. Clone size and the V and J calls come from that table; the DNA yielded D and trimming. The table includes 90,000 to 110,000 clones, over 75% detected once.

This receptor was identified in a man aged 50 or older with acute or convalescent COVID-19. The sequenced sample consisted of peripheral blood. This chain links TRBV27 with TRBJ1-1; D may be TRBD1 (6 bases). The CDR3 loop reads CASSLLLGAQGTEAFF. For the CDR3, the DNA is TGTGCCAGCAGTTTATTGTTGGGGGCGCAAGGCACTGAAGCTTTCTTT.